This T cell receptor beta chain was obtained from a study of T cell responses to AZD1222 COVID-19 vaccine. Profiled with immunoSEQ multiplex PCR; TCRdb holds only in-frame clones, not every one. The table shows more than 120,000 clones, with 85% to 95% occurring only once. This CDR3 is built from 13 residues. CDR1 is LNHNV and CDR2 is YYDKDF in the germline V gene (reference sequence). The V gene lost 0 bases and the J gene lost 8 bases, with 10 bases spanning the gap. Second-dose schedules of about 4 or about 12 weeks were combined. The receptor was isolated from an adult who received the AZD1222 COVID-19 vaccine. The input for sequencing was peripheral blood, taken 28 days after the second AZD1222 dose. This sequence joins TRBV15 and TRBJ1-2; D not certain. The CDR3 reads CATSRDHRGGYTF. CDR3 in DNA: TGTGCCACCAGCAGAGACCACCGAGGCGGCTACACCTTC.